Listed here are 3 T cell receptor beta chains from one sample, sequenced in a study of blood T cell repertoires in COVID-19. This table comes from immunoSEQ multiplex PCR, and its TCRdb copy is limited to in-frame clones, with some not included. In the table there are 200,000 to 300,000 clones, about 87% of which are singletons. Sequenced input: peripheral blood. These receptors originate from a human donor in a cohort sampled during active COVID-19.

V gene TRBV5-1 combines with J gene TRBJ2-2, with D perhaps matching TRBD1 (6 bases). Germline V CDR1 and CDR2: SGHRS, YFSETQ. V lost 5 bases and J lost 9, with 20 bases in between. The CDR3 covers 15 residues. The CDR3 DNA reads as TGCGCCAGCAGGGAATCGGTAACAGGGCACCGGGAGCTGTTTTTT. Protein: CASRESVTGHRELFF.

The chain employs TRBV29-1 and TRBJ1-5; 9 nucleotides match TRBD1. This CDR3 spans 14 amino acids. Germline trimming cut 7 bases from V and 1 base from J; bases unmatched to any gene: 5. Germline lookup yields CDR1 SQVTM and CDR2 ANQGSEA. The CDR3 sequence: CSAGGTGSNQPQHF. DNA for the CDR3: TGCAGCGCTGGCGGGACAGGGAGCAATCAGCCCCAGCATTTT.

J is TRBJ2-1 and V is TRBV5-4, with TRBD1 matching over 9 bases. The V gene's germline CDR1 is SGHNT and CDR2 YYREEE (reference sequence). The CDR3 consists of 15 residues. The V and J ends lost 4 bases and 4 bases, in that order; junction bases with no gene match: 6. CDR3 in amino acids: CASSPGQGPYNEQFF. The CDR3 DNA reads TGTGCCAGCAGCCCGGGACAGGGACCATACAATGAGCAGTTCTTC.